This T cell receptor beta chain was sequenced for a study of CD8 T cells in Susac syndrome. Study-wide results and limits: Clonal expansion was not seen in any Susac syndrome CD4+ T cell repertoire.

The CDR3 is 12 residues long. Germline assignment: CDR1 SQVTM and CDR2 ANQGSEA. Notes on this clonotype: The antigen remains undetermined.

It was with random hexamers that about 0.45 to 1 ug RNA was reverse transcribed. TCRdb re-analysed the immunoSEQ multiplex PCR reads in MiXCR, keeping a single row per CDR3 protein. The table includes 150,000 or so distinct CDR3 sequences, roughly 95% detected once. The specimen was CD4+ T cells from PBMCs. The rearrangement uses TRBV29-1 and TRBJ2-1, with D possibly being TRBD1 (7 bases). The source of this sequence is a human donor with Susac syndrome. For the CDR3, the DNA is TGCACCCAGGGGGGAATAGATAATGAGCAGTTCTTC. It translates to CTQGGIDNEQFF.